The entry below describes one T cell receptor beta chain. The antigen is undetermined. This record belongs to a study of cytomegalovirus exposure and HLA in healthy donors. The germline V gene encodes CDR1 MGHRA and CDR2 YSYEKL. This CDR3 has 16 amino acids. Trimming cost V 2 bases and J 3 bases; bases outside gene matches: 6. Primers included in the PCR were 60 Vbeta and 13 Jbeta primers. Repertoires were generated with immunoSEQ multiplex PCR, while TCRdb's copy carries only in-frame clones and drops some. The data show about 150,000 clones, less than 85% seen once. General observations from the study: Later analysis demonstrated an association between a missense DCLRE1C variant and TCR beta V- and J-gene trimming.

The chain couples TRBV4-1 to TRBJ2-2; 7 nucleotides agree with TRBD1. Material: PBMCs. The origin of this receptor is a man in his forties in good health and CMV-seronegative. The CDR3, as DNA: TGCGCCAGCAGCCAACATGAGGGGGCAGACACCGGGGAGCTGTTTTTT. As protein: CASSQHEGADTGELFF.